These 10 T cell receptor beta chains were sequenced from one sample in a study of spatial heterogeneity in lung cancer (dated by TCRdb to about 2019). Library method: 5' RACE. TCRdb lists the instrument as NextSeq 500. TCRdb itself trimmed the public reads at Q25 with fastp, ran MiXCR and retained productive beta chains. Rows with one shared CDR3 protein collapse into an entry with the most common genes and DNA. This sample gives around 89,000 distinct CDR3 sequences in total; roughly 12% of them show up just once. The top ten constitute over 40% of the sample. The time point tag for this specimen amounts to: sample taken at primary tumor resection. TCR sequencing used whole RNA extracted from tumor and nontumor lung tissue, or from cryopreserved PBMC samples, without cell sorting. The source was PBMCs, collected at surgery. The receptor set was obtained from a male donor with early-stage non-small cell lung cancer.

V is TRBV19 and J is TRBJ2-1; D is unclear. The CDR3 contains 13 residues. The V gene lost 10 bases and the J gene lost 7 bases, with 17 bases spanning the gap. The germline CDR1 and CDR2 sequences are LNHDA and SQIVND (reference sequence). As DNA, the CDR3 is TGTGCCACCGGCCAAATGCTAGGGAATGAGCAGTTCTTC. Its translation is CATGQMLGNEQFF. Combining the CDR3 with reference TRBV19 and TRBJ2-1 gives the whole variable domain DGGITQSPKYLFRKEGQNVTLSCEQNLNHDAMYWYRQDPGQGLRLIYYSQIVNDFQKGDIAEGYSVSREKKESFPLTVTSAQKNPTAFYLCATGQMLGNEQFFGPGTRLTVL.

This clonotype was seen only a few times. The CDR3 loop is CASSLGANTYNEQFF. CDR3 sequence (DNA): TGTGCCAGCAGCTTAGGGGCAAACACCTACAATGAGCAGTTCTTC. V usage is TRBV7-3 and J usage is TRBJ2-1, with D perhaps TRBD1 (5 bases). Per germline, CDR1 SGHTA and CDR2 FQGTGA. Trimming stripped 2 bases from V and 2 bases from J, with 10 bases between. The CDR3 is 15 amino acids.

The chain carries TRBV7-2 and TRBJ2-7; 7 bases line up with TRBD2. This CDR3 comprises 15 residues. The V and J ends lost 1 base and 4 bases, in that order; junction bases with no gene match: 7. The germline gives CDR1 SGHTA, CDR2 FQGNSA. Here the CDR3 reads CASSLDATSSYEQYF. CDR3 coding DNA: TGTGCCAGCAGCTTAGACGCGACTAGCTCTTACGAGCAGTACTTC.

The CDR3 region has the DNA TGCAGCGTTGAAGGGACTGGGAGGAGCACAGATACGCAGTATTTT. Translation: CSVEGTGRSTDTQYF. V gene TRBV29-1 combines with J gene TRBJ2-3; a possible D gene is TRBD2 (6 bases). This CDR3 is 15 amino acids long. Germline V gene data show CDR1 as SQVTM and CDR2 as ANQGSEA. The V gene lost 1 base and the J gene lost 0 bases, with 11 bases spanning the gap.

This clonotype was found a few times. The chain uses TRBV4-3 and TRBJ2-3; perhaps TRBD2 as D (7 bases). CDR1 is LGHNA and CDR2 is YSLEER in the germline V gene. The CDR3 has 19 residues. Trimming removed 0 bases at V and 1 base at J, with 20 bases between. The CDR3 here is CASSQDTGRRGAGTDTQYF. CDR3 coding DNA: TGCGCCAGCAGCCAAGATACGGGGAGACGGGGGGCAGGCACAGATACGCAGTATTTT.

This clonotype was counted between two and nine times. The chain couples TRBV6-2 or TRBV6-3 to TRBJ2-3; D call uncertain. Germline V CDR1 and CDR2: MNHEY, SVGEGT. CDR3 length: 12 residues. Trimming took 6 bases from V and 3 from J, leaving 7 bases between them. The CDR3 is CASSLKTDTQYF. The CDR3 region has the DNA TGTGCCAGCAGCTTGAAGACAGATACGCAGTATTTT.

The chain has TRBV7-2 and TRBJ1-5; unclear D gene. This CDR3 spans 16 amino acids. V was pared by 2 bases and J by 6 bases, with 17 bases between. Germline V gives CDR1 SGHTA, CDR2 FQGNSA. This chain's CDR3 is CASSLQVGENGQPQHF. The CDR3 bases are TGTGCCAGCAGCTTACAGGTCGGGGAAAATGGTCAGCCCCAGCATTTT. Complete variable domain (other parts from reference TRBV7-2 and TRBJ1-5): GAGVSQSPSNKVTEKGKDVELRCDPISGHTALYWYRQSLGQGLEFLIYFQGNSAPDKSGLPSDRFSAERTGGSVSTLTIQRTQQEDSAVYLCASSLQVGENGQPQHFGDGTRLSIL.

This clonotype was recorded a few times. This sequence joins TRBV6-1 and TRBJ2-3; 12 bases line up with TRBD2. J was trimmed by 6 bases and V by 6 bases; bases with no gene match: 10. Germline V CDR1 and CDR2: MNHNS, SASEGT. CDR3 length: 16 residues. This chain's CDR3 is CASSPVTSGRPDTQYF. The CDR3 nucleotides are TGTGCCAGCAGCCCCGTCACTAGCGGGAGGCCCGATACGCAGTATTTT.

The chain is built from TRBV27 and TRBJ2-7, with 8 bases fitting TRBD2. CDR1 MNHEY and CDR2 SMNVEV come from the germline V gene (reference sequence). The CDR3 consists of 16 residues. V was clipped by 4 bases and J by 4 bases; unmatched bases: 12. The CDR3 sequence is CASSYKPGLVLYEQYF. CDR3 bases: TGTGCCAGCAGTTATAAACCGGGACTAGTCTTGTACGAGCAGTACTTC.

This chain uses TRBV20-1 with TRBJ2-7; perhaps TRBD1 as D (5 bases). The length of the CDR3 is 11 residues. Germline V CDR1 and CDR2: DFQATT, SNEGSKA (reference sequence). V shed 5 bases and J shed 1 base, with 6 bases lying between them. For the CDR3, the DNA is TGCAGTGCTTCAGGGTCCTACGAGCAGTACTTC. Its translation is CSASGSYEQYF.